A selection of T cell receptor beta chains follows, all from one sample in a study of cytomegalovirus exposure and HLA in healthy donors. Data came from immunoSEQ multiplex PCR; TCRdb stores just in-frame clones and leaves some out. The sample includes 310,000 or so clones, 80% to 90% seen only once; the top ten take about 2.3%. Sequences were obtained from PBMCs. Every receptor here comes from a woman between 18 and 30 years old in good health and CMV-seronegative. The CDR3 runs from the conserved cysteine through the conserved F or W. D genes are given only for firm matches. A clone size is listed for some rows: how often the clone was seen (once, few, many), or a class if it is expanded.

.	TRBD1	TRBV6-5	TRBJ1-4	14	CASSQDRGDEKLFF	TGTGCCAGCAGTCAAGACAGGGGGGATGAAAAACTGTTTTTT
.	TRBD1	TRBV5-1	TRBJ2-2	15	CASRPGTGDAGELFF	TGCGCCAGCAGACCCGGGACAGGGGATGCCGGGGAGCTGTTTTTT
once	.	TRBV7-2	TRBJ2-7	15	CASSLGQLSYYEQYF	TGTGCCAGCAGCTTAGGACAGCTATCTTACTACGAGCAGTACTTC
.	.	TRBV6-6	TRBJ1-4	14	CASAHWLRNEKLFF	TGTGCCAGCGCCCATTGGCTCAGAAATGAAAAACTGTTTTTT
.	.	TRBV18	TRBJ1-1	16	CASSYLEGGLNTEAFF	TGTGCCAGCTCATACCTCGAGGGGGGGCTTAACACTGAAGCTTTCTTT
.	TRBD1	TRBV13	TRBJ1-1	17	CASSSREGRQGNTEAFF	TGTGCCAGCAGCTCTCGGGAGGGGAGACAGGGGAACACTGAAGCTTTCTTT
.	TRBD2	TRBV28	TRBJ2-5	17	CASSVLGLAGTQETQYF	TGTGCCAGCAGTGTGCTCGGACTAGCGGGGACCCAAGAGACCCAGTACTTC
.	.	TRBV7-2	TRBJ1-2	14	CASSLGLANYGYTF	TGTGCCAGCAGCTTAGGGTTAGCTAACTATGGCTACACCTTC
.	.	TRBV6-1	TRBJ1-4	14	CASSGGVLNEKLFF	TGTGCCAGCAGCGGGGGGGTCCTTAATGAAAAACTGTTTTTT
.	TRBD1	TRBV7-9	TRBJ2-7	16	CSSSLAWGTGDYEQYF	TGTTCCAGCAGCTTAGCTTGGGGGACAGGAGATTACGAGCAGTACTTC
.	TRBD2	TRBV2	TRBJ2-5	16	CASSEGIAGGQETQYF	TGTGCCAGCAGTGAAGGAATAGCGGGGGGCCAAGAGACCCAGTACTTC
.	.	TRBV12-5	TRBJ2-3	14	CASGLGTQSDTQYF	TGTGCTAGTGGTTTGGGGACTCAGTCAGATACGCAGTATTTT
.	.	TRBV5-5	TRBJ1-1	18	CASSLERWSGTMNTEAFF	TGTGCCAGCAGCTTGGAAAGGTGGTCCGGGACTATGAACACTGAAGCTTTCTTT
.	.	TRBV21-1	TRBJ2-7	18	CASTARRDRGRGAYEQYF	TGTGCCAGCACCGCGAGGCGGGACAGGGGGCGCGGGGCCTACGAGCAGTACTTC
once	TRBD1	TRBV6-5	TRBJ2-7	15	CASSPGTGGIYEQYF	TGTGCCAGCAGCCCAGGGACAGGGGGCATCTACGAGCAGTACTTC
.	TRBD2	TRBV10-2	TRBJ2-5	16	CASPGLADTYQETQYF	TGCGCCAGCCCTGGGCTAGCGGACACGTACCAAGAGACCCAGTACTTC
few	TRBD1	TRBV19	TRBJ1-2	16	CASSPTPRTGEAGYTF	TGTGCCAGTAGTCCAACGCCTCGGACAGGGGAGGCTGGCTACACCTTC
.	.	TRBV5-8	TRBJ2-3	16	CASSLGLAESTDTQYF	TGTGCCAGCAGCTTGGGCTTAGCGGAAAGCACAGATACGCAGTATTTT
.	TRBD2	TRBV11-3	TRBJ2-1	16	CASSPWTSGGNNEQFF	TGTGCCAGCAGCCCCTGGACTAGCGGGGGCAACAATGAGCAGTTCTTC
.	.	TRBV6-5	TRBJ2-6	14	CASSFGTGANVLTF	TGTGCCAGCAGTTTTGGGACAGGGGCCAACGTCCTGACTTTC
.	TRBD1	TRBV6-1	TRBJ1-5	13	CASRNRGDQPQHF	TGTGCCAGCAGGAACAGGGGGGACCAGCCCCAGCATTTT
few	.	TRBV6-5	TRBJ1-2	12	CAGRRENYGYTF	TGTGCCGGCCGTCGGGAGAACTATGGCTACACCTTC
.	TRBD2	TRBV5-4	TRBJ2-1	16	CASSHASSGGAYEQFF	TGTGCCAGCAGCCACGCCTCTAGCGGGGGGGCCTATGAGCAGTTCTTC
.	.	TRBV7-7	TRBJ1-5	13	CASSLARGQPQHF	TGTGCTAGCAGCTTAGCCAGGGGACAGCCCCAGCATTTT
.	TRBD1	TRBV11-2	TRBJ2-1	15	CASSRPVKTGHEQFF	TGTGCCAGCAGCCGACCGGTTAAGACAGGGCACGAGCAGTTCTTC
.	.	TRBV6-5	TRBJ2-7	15	CASSYSSVGSYEQYF	TGTGCCAGCAGTTACTCCTCCGTGGGGAGCTACGAGCAGTACTTC
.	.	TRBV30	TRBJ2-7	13	CAWTAGGYYEQYF	TGTGCCTGGACCGCAGGGGGGTACTACGAGCAGTACTTC
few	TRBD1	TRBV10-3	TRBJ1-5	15	CAISEGQGVDQPQHF	TGTGCCATCAGTGAGGGACAGGGTGTGGATCAGCCCCAGCATTTT
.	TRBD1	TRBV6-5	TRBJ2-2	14	CASSRDRVPGELFF	TGTGCCAGCAGCCGGGACAGGGTCCCCGGGGAGCTGTTTTTT
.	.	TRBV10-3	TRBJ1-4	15	CAISESSGIGEKLFF	TGTGCCATCAGTGAGTCCTCAGGGATTGGGGAAAAACTGTTTTTT
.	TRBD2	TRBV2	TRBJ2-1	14	CASSGRGGYNEQFF	TGTGCCAGCAGTGGTCGCGGGGGGTACAATGAGCAGTTCTTC
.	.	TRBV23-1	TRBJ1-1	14	CASKHRAYDTEAFF	TGCGCCAGCAAGCACAGGGCTTATGACACTGAAGCTTTCTTT
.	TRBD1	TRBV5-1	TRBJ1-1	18	CASSFLGQGGSLGTEAFF	TGCGCCAGCAGCTTCCTTGGACAGGGAGGGAGCCTAGGGACTGAAGCTTTCTTT
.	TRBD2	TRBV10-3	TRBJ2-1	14	CAIRVAGAGDEQFF	TGTGCCATCAGGGTAGCGGGGGCGGGGGATGAGCAGTTCTTC
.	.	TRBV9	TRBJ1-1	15	CASSVDLGGNTEAFF	TGTGCCAGCAGCGTAGATCTGGGGGGGAACACTGAAGCTTTCTTT
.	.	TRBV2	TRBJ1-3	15	CASSEEGRSGNTIYF	TGTGCCAGCAGTGAAGAGGGGAGGTCTGGAAACACCATATATTTT
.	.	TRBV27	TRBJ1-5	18	CASSPFGGDVLTNQPQHF	TGTGCCAGCAGCCCTTTCGGGGGGGACGTGCTTACCAATCAGCCCCAGCATTTT
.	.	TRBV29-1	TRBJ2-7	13	CSVVNRDSYEQYF	TGCAGCGTCGTAAACAGGGATTCCTACGAGCAGTACTTC
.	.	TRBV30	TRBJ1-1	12	CAWSVSNTEAFF	TGTGCCTGGAGTGTTAGTAACACTGAAGCTTTCTTT
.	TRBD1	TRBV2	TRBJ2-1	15	CASSVGTATYNEQFF	TGTGCCAGCAGTGTCGGGACAGCTACCTACAATGAGCAGTTCTTC
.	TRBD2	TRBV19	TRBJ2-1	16	CASSLTSYTSYNEQFF	TGTGCCAGTAGTCTGACTAGCTACACATCCTACAATGAGCAGTTCTTC
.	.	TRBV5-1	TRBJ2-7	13	CASSLQGLNEQYF	TGCGCCAGCAGCTTGCAGGGGTTGAACGAGCAGTACTTC
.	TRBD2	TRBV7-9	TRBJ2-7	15	CASSLERGLSYEQYF	TGTGCCAGCAGCTTAGAGCGGGGGCTTTCCTACGAGCAGTACTTC
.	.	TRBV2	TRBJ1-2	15	CASSESGRTDYGYTF	TGTGCCAGCAGTGAATCTGGACGGACTGACTATGGCTACACCTTC
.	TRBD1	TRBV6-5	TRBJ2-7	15	CASSYRQGTVHEQYF	TGTGCCAGCAGTTATCGACAGGGTACGGTTCACGAGCAGTACTTC